The 23 T cell receptor beta chains presented below share a single source sample, sequenced in a study of T cells in Graves' hyperthyroidism and ophthalmopathy. Amplified TCR beta CDR3 regions came from RNA transcripts. Using the HTBI primer set, a first-round RT-PCR was run on the TCR CDR3. Each CDR3 protein gets one entry after TCRdb re-called the multiplex PCR reads with MiXCR. In the table there are around 540,000 distinct CDR3 sequences, about 43% of which are singletons. The sequencing input was peripheral blood or thyroid tissue (not recorded which). These receptors were taken from a woman aged 18-29 years with Graves' hyperthyroidism.

The J gene is TRBJ2-2, the V gene TRBV7-2, with 7 bases matching TRBD2. J gave up 5 bases and V 9 bases, and 15 bases lay outside the gene matches. CDR3 length: 16 residues. CDR1 is SGHTA and CDR2 is FQGNSA in the germline V gene. The CDR3, as DNA: TGTGCCAGTAGTATGTACCGGGAGGCGAGGACCGGGGAGCTGTTTTTT. Its protein product is CASSMYREARTGELFF.

This clonotype was recorded a few times. V and J are TRBV7-3 and TRBJ1-1, with D tentatively TRBD1 (5 bases). This CDR3 spans 12 amino acids. Trimming pared 6 bases from V and 7 bases from J, leaving 12 bases between. Germline V CDR1 and CDR2: SGHTA, FQGTGA. CDR3 coding DNA: TGTGCCAGCAGTTTTTGGCAGGGTGAAGCTTTCTTT. Its translation is CASSFWQGEAFF.

Concerning this clonotype: A much bigger clone sits one base away, suggesting this may be a read error. The gene calls are TRBV29-1 and TRBJ2-7; D is ambiguous. TRBJ2-1 explains the end of the DNA better; the J call may be wrong. CDR1 and CDR2 (germline): SQVTM, ANQGSEA. This CDR3 region has 13 residues. CDR3 coding DNA: TGCAGCGTACTCCCCCGCCCAGGCCTCGAGCAGTTCTTC. Protein sequence: CSVLPRPGLEQFF.

The J gene is TRBJ2-5, the V gene TRBV5-1, with 7 bases fitting TRBD1. From germline, CDR1 is SGHRS and CDR2 YFSETQ. The CDR3 contains 14 residues. Trimming took 4 bases from V and 5 from J; bases not matched to a gene: 8. This chain's CDR3 is CASSEDRRWETQYF. Written as DNA, the CDR3 is TGCGCCAGCAGCGAGGACAGGCGTTGGGAGACCCAGTACTTC.

The chain carries TRBV9 and TRBJ2-7; TRBD2 matches at 8 bases. Germline V gene data show CDR1 as SGDLS and CDR2 as YYNGEE. The CDR3 contains 13 residues. J lost 6 bases, V lost 5 bases, and 7 bases had no gene match. CDR3 residues: CASSGAGGGEQYF. DNA for the CDR3: TGTGCCAGCAGTGGGGCGGGGGGTGGCGAGCAGTACTTC.

In its sample, this clonotype was seen a few times. V usage is TRBV5-1 and J usage is TRBJ1-1; D call uncertain. Looked up from germline, CDR1 is SGHRS and CDR2 is YFSETQ. The CDR3 runs to 14 residues. With 0 bases removed from V and 0 bases from J, the gap between germline ends came to 6 bases. CDR3 bases: TGCGCCAGCAGCTTGGACATAGTGAACACTGAAGCTTTCTTT. This translates into CASSLDIVNTEAFF. The full variable domain, completed using reference TRBV5-1 and TRBJ1-1, is KAGVTQTPRYLIKTRGQQVTLSCSPISGHRSVSWYQQTPGQGLQFLFEYFSETQRNKGNFPGRFSGRQFSNSRSEMNVSTLELGDSALYLCASSLDIVNTEAFFGQGTRLTVV.

On this clonotype itself: This likely comes from a read error, as the CDR3 has no conserved phenylalanine or tryptophan at its end. No DNA is shown, since the ends of the CDR3 on it are uncertain; the CDR3 is the one TCRdb lists. V usage is TRBV15 and J usage is TRBJ1-3. The CDR3 numbers 9 amino acids, ends counted. In germline, CDR1 is LNHNV, CDR2 YYDKDF (reference sequence). The CDR3 spells CATSRDYPT.

This clonotype was seen at least ten times. The chain recombines TRBV6-1 with TRBJ2-6; possible D gene TRBD2, 5 bases. The length of the CDR3 is 16 residues. Per germline, CDR1 MNHNS and CDR2 SASEGT. Between the trimmed V and J ends, which lost 0 bases and 1 base, there was a span of 7 bases. The CDR3 DNA follows: TGTGCCAGCAGTGAAGCGGACTTTTCTGGGGCCAACGTCCTGACTTTC. Residues: CASSEADFSGANVLTF.

The chain uses TRBV29-1 and TRBJ1-2, with D possibly matching TRBD1 (6 bases). The V end was cut by 7 bases, the J end by 0 bases, with 15 bases between. CDR3 length: 14 amino acids. Germline CDR1 SQVTM, CDR2 ANQGSEA. The CDR3 region is CSATRQEANYGYTF. The CDR3 DNA follows: TGCAGCGCCACGCGACAGGAAGCTAACTATGGCTACACCTTC.

This clonotype was observed many times. This sequence joins TRBV10-3 and TRBJ1-3; unclear D gene. V was shortened by 4 bases and J by 4 bases, with 11 bases between the two germline ends. Germline values: CDR1 ENHRY, CDR2 SYGVKD. The CDR3 is 14 residues long. DNA of the CDR3: TGTGCCATCAGTGTCGAGGGAGAAGGAAACACCATATATTTT. Protein sequence: CAISVEGEGNTIYF.

The chain recombines TRBV24-1 with TRBJ2-5; 7 nucleotides line up with TRBD1. The CDR3 has 15 amino acids. Germline CDR1 reads KGHDR; CDR2 reads SFDVKD. V lost 2 bases, J lost 2 bases, and 4 bases stayed unmatched. The CDR3 protein is CATSDSRTGQETQYF. In DNA, the CDR3 is TGTGCCACCAGTGATTCGAGGACAGGACAAGAGACCCAGTACTTC.

V is TRBV20-1 and J is TRBJ1-4; D is unclear. V was trimmed by 2 bases and J by 8 bases, leaving 12 bases between them. Germline V gene lookup returns CDR1 DFQATT and CDR2 SNEGSKA (reference sequence). The CDR3 has 13 residues. The CDR3 spells CSARLRPWEKLFF. CDR3 nucleotide sequence: TGCAGTGCTAGACTCCGGCCTTGGGAAAAACTGTTTTTT.

V usage is TRBV2 and J usage is TRBJ1-1, with 10 nucleotides matching TRBD1. CDR1 and CDR2 (germline): SNHLY, FYNNEI. The CDR3 has 19 residues. With V trimmed by 2 bases and J by 3 bases, 15 bases remained unmatched. Here the CDR3 reads CASSETLRQGALSDTEAFF. CDR3 DNA: TGTGCCAGCAGTGAAACATTAAGACAGGGGGCTCTTTCGGACACTGAAGCTTTCTTT.

The chain recombines TRBV15 with TRBJ2-7, with D possibly TRBD2 on 5 matching bases. CDR1 and CDR2 (germline): LNHNV, YYDKDF (reference sequence). The length of the CDR3 is 14 residues. V shed 6 bases and J shed 0 bases, with 12 bases lying between them. This CDR3 is CATREQRSSYEQYF. The CDR3 DNA reads as TGTGCCACCAGGGAGCAGCGGAGCTCCTACGAGCAGTACTTC.

This clonotype was counted many times. The rearrangement uses TRBV6-6 and TRBJ1-4; a weak D match, TRBD1 (6 bases). This CDR3 region has 10 residues. The V and J ends lost 5 bases and 12 bases respectively, with 7 bases between them. Looked up from germline, CDR1 is MNHNY and CDR2 is SVGAGI (reference sequence). The CDR3 spells CASSKGELFF. The CDR3, as DNA: TGTGCCAGCAGTAAGGGGGAACTGTTTTTT.

This clonotype occurred once. The chain combines TRBV10-3 with TRBJ1-6; D perhaps matches TRBD1 (6 bases). The CDR3 is 15 residues long. Germline CDR1 is ENHRY and CDR2 is SYGVKD. Trimming left V 4 bases short and J 9 bases short, with 16 bases between. The CDR3 loop is CAISVVTGLGSPLHF. In nucleotides, the CDR3 is TGTGCCATCAGTGTTGTAACAGGGTTAGGTTCACCCCTCCACTTT.

This chain joins TRBV19 and TRBJ2-5; 12 nucleotides align to TRBD2. This CDR3 contains 14 residues. Unmatched junction bases numbered 6, after V lost 9 bases and J lost 4 bases. From germline, CDR1 is LNHDA and CDR2 SQIVND (reference sequence). CDR3 in DNA: TGTGCCAGCAGACTAGCGGGAGCGGGAGAGACCCAGTACTTC. This sequence encodes CASRLAGAGETQYF.

This clonotype was seen repeatedly, ten times or more. The chain uses TRBV6-6 and TRBJ1-1; possible D gene TRBD1, 6 bases. CDR1 and CDR2 from the germline V gene are MNHNY and SVGAGI (reference sequence). Trimming took off 3 bases at V and 8 bases at J, with 13 bases between the two ends. The CDR3 contains 13 residues. The DNA for the CDR3 is TGTGCCAGCAGTTATGCCGGGACACTCGAAGCTTTCTTT. Protein sequence: CASSYAGTLEAFF.

This clonotype has just a few counts. The chain uses TRBV2 and TRBJ1-2, with 7 bases lining up with TRBD1. J gave up 3 bases and V 5 bases, and 9 bases lay outside the gene matches. This CDR3 contains 15 residues. Germline V gene sequence: CDR1 SNHLY, CDR2 FYNNEI. CDR3 sequence reads: CASSQRGGADYGYTF. The CDR3 DNA reads TGTGCCAGCAGTCAGCGAGGGGGCGCGGACTATGGCTACACCTTC.

This rearrangement joins TRBV7-9 to TRBJ2-2, with 12 nucleotides matching TRBD1. V gave up 5 bases and J gave up 6 bases; unmatched junction bases: 10. Germline lookup yields CDR1 SEHNR and CDR2 FQNEAQ (reference sequence). The CDR3 is 17 residues long. The CDR3 loop is CASSHDPGQGASGELFF. In DNA form, the CDR3 reads TGTGCCAGCAGCCATGACCCGGGACAGGGGGCTTCCGGGGAGCTGTTTTTT.

This clonotype showed up many times. The rearrangement joins TRBV5-1 to TRBJ1-1; D uncertain. The length of the CDR3 is 16 residues. The germline gives CDR1 SGHRS, CDR2 YFSETQ. The germline V and J ends were trimmed by 0 bases and 0 bases, with 12 bases remaining between them. The CDR3 loop is CASSLDGPNMNTEAFF. The CDR3 DNA follows: TGCGCCAGCAGCTTGGACGGGCCCAACATGAACACTGAAGCTTTCTTT.

Ten or more counts support this clonotype. V usage is TRBV7-8 and J usage is TRBJ1-1; D perhaps matches TRBD1 (6 bases). Trimming cost V 1 base and J 0 bases, with 21 bases left between them. The CDR3 extends over 19 amino acids. Looked up from germline, CDR1 is SGHVS and CDR2 is FQNEAQ. In nucleotides, the CDR3 is TGTGCCAGCAGCTTAGGGCGCTTGCGGGGGGGGCCCATGAACACTGAAGCTTTCTTT. Its protein product is CASSLGRLRGGPMNTEAFF.

The chain carries TRBV2 and TRBJ1-3; TRBD1 agrees at 8 bases. V dropped 6 bases and J dropped 4; count of bases not matched to a gene: 5. The CDR3 has 14 amino acids. Per germline, CDR1 SNHLY and CDR2 FYNNEI. CDR3 sequence (DNA): TGTGCCAGCAGCTCAGGGGGCACGGGAAACACCATATATTTT. Residues: CASSSGGTGNTIYF.